The rows below give T cell receptor beta chains drawn from one sample of a study of blood T cell repertoires in COVID-19. Assay used: immunoSEQ multiplex PCR; TCRdb lists only in-frame clones, some missing. Of approximately 100,000 clones in the sample, more than 75% are singletons; the top ten hold about 14%. The sample consisted of peripheral blood. These receptors all stem from a woman in her sixties or seventies with acute or convalescent COVID-19. The conserved cysteine and the conserved F or W are not part of the CDR3 here. D genes are given only for firm matches.

D: TRBD2; V: TRBV7-2; J: TRBJ2-3; CDR3: ASSFAGTSGVRTDTQY
D: .; V: TRBV2; J: TRBJ2-1; CDR3: ASLVGSKPIEQF
D: .; V: TRBV2; J: TRBJ2-1; CDR3: ASSGGQRAYNEQF
D: .; V: TRBV7-6; J: TRBJ2-1; CDR3: ASSSYRKPDNEQF
D: .; V: TRBV19; J: TRBJ1-5; CDR3: ASSTDTLTPQPQH
D: .; V: TRBV18; J: TRBJ2-1; CDR3: ASSQELDPYNEQF
D: TRBD1; V: TRBV2; J: TRBJ1-2; CDR3: ASSELGRDRGRGYGYT
D: TRBD2; V: TRBV7-7; J: TRBJ2-1; CDR3: ASSRTSGGAPYNEQF
D: TRBD1; V: TRBV7-6; J: TRBJ1-2; CDR3: ASSPTPSSRQGNYGYT
D: TRBD1; V: TRBV5-5; J: TRBJ1-1; CDR3: ASSRAFSGGSGTEAF
D: .; V: TRBV2; J: TRBJ1-2; CDR3: ARGGEVNYGYT
D: TRBD2; V: TRBV6-2/TRBV6-3; J: TRBJ2-4; CDR3: ASSEGLAGLSGAKNIQY
D: .; V: TRBV18; J: TRBJ2-3; CDR3: ASSPPRGVNSTDTQY
D: TRBD2; V: TRBV15; J: TRBJ2-5; CDR3: AVGLGTSGQETQY
D: TRBD2; V: TRBV19; J: TRBJ2-3; CDR3: ASSPRTSGGADTQY
D: .; V: TRBV7-8; J: TRBJ2-1; CDR3: ASSPRAPAQF
D: TRBD1; V: TRBV27; J: TRBJ1-1; CDR3: ASSLRWTGDTEAF
D: TRBD2; V: TRBV27; J: TRBJ2-2; CDR3: ASSLDTAGGPHTGELF
D: .; V: TRBV19; J: TRBJ2-2; CDR3: ASSMGWRGNTGELF
D: TRBD1; V: TRBV6-6; J: TRBJ1-5; CDR3: ASSRDSLNQPQH
D: TRBD1; V: TRBV24-1; J: TRBJ1-2; CDR3: ATSEGPGQGFNGYT
D: .; V: TRBV19; J: TRBJ2-3; CDR3: ASSIMGDSTDTQY
D: .; V: TRBV10-3; J: TRBJ2-6; CDR3: ASREGANVLT
D: TRBD2; V: TRBV2; J: TRBJ2-1; CDR3: ASSVIWREGDEQF
D: TRBD1; V: TRBV28; J: TRBJ1-2; CDR3: ASSPSRDRLNYGYT
D: .; V: TRBV2; J: TRBJ2-3; CDR3: ASSPGSTDTQY
D: .; V: TRBV5-1; J: TRBJ2-4; CDR3: ASSPGGTKNIQY
D: .; V: TRBV11-3; J: TRBJ2-5; CDR3: ASSLDSTGWETQY
D: TRBD1; V: TRBV6-2/TRBV6-3; J: TRBJ2-1; CDR3: ASSYSPPDRGGIHNEQF
D: TRBD1; V: TRBV24-1; J: TRBJ2-1; CDR3: ATSDLGTGSFGSYNEQF
D: .; V: TRBV24-1; J: TRBJ1-6; CDR3: ATSESVPNSPLH
D: .; V: TRBV3-1/TRBV3-2; J: TRBJ2-5; CDR3: ASSQPLTGNQETQY
D: TRBD1; V: TRBV27; J: TRBJ1-5; CDR3: ASSLFGQGQNQPQH
D: .; V: TRBV29-1; J: TRBJ2-2; CDR3: SVVSKNTGELF
D: .; V: TRBV11-3; J: TRBJ2-3; CDR3: ASSLGLITDTQY
D: .; V: TRBV6-5; J: TRBJ2-5; CDR3: ASRTRQTETQY
D: .; V: TRBV14; J: TRBJ1-1; CDR3: ASSPYRDSGGAF
D: TRBD1; V: TRBV5-1; J: TRBJ1-2; CDR3: ASSFGTANYGYT
D: .; V: TRBV5-8; J: TRBJ2-3; CDR3: ASSLESGVSGTQY
D: .; V: TRBV5-1; J: TRBJ2-1; CDR3: ASSLAGQGTSYNEQF